The clone carrying this T cell receptor (beta chain) turned up a few times. This specimen comes from a study of identical twins. One entry per CDR3 protein results from TCRdb running MiXCR on the 5' RACE reads. The sample holds around 960,000 distinct CDR3 sequences; 9% to 15% are singletons and the top ten take around 1.6%. Between the trimmed V and J ends, which lost 2 bases and 1 base, there was a span of 9 bases. The CDR3 has 14 amino acids. The germline V gene has CDR1 SGHDT and CDR2 YYEEEE. There were only healthy Caucasians among the donors. This sample also appeared in a second study, on yellow fever vaccine responses in identical twins. From that second work: Reports say the vaccine T cell response in twins looked partly convergent and partly personalized.

This sequence originates from a woman aged 18-29 years in good health. The chain is built from TRBV5-6 and TRBJ2-5; no definite D call. The source material was PBMCs. Here the CDR3 DNA reads TGTGCCAGCAGCTTAGCAATAGTCCAAGAGACCCAGTACTTC. Its translation is CASSLAIVQETQYF.